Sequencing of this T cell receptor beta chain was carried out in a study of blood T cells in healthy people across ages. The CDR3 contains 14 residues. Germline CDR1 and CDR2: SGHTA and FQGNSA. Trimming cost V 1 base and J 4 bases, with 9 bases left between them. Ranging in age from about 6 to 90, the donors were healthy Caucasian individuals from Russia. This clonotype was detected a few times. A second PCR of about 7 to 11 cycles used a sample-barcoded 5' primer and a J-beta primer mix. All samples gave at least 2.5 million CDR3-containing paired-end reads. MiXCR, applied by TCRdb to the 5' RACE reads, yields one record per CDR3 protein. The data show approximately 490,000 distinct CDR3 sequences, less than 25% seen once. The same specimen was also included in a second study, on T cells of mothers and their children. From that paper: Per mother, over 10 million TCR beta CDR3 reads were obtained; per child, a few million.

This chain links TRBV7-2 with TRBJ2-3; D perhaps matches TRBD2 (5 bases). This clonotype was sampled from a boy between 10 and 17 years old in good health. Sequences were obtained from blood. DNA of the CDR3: TGTGCCAGCAGCTTAGAGGTGGGAGCAGATACGCAGTATTTT. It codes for CASSLEVGADTQYF. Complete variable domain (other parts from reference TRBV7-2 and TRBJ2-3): GAGVSQSPSNKVTEKGKDVELRCDPISGHTALYWYRQSLGQGLEFLIYFQGNSAPDKSGLPSDRFSAERTGGSVSTLTIQRTQQEDSAVYLCASSLEVGADTQYFGPGTRLTVL.